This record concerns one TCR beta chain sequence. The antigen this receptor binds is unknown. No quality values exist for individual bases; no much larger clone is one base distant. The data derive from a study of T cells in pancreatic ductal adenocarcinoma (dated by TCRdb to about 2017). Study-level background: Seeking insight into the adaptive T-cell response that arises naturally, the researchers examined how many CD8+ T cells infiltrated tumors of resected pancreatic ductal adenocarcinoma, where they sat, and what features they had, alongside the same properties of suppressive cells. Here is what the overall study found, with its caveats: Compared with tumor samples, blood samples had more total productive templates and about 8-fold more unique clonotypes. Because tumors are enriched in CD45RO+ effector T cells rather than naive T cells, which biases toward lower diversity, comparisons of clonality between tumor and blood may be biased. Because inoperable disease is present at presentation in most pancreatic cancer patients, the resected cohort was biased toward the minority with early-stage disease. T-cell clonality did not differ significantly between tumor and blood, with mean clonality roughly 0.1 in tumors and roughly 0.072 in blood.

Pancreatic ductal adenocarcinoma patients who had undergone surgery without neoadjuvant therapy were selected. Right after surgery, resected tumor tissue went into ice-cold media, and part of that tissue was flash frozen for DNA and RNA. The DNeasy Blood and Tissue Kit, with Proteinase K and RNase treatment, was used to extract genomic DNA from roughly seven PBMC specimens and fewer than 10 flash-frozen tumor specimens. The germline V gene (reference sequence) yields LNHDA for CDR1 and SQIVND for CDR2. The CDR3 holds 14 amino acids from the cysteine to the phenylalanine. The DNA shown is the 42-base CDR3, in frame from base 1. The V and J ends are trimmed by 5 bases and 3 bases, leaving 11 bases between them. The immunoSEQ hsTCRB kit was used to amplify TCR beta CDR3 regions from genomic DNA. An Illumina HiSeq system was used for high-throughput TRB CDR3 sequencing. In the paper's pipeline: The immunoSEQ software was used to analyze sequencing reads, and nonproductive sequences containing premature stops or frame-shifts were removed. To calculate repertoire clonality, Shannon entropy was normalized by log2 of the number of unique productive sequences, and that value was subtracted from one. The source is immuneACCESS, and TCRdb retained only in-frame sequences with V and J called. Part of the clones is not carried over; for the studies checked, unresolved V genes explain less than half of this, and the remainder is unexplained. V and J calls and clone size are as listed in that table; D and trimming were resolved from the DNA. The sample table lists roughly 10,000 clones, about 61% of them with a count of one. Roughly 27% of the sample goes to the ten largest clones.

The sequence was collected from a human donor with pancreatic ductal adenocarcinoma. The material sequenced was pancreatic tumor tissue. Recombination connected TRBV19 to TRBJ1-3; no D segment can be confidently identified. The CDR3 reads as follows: CASSPGVDGNTIYF. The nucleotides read TGTGCCAGTAGTCCCGGAGTAGATGGAAACACCATATATTTT.